The T cell receptor beta chain described here comes from a study of T cells in Graves' hyperthyroidism and ophthalmopathy. Study-level findings and limits: The blood repertoire included most of the expanded thyroid clonotypes above 0.001.

This clonotype was detected only a few times. Its matching antigen is unknown. The CDR3 runs to 18 residues. V trimming: 8 bases; J trimming: 1 base; junction bases outside the gene matches: 17. Patients aged 18 to 65 with hyperthyroidism were newly diagnosed, with duration under 2 months. The diagnoses drew upon clinical symptoms, serum thyroxine and TRAb, thyroid ultrasound and orbital computed tomography. Fresh peripheral blood, around 9.3 ml, was the source of the PBMCs. Amplification targeted TCR beta CDR3 regions from RNA transcripts. During a first-round RT-PCR of the TCR CDR3, the HTBI primer set was used. TCRdb re-derived calls from the multiplex PCR reads in MiXCR, one entry per CDR3 protein. Of about 350,000 distinct CDR3 sequences listed, approximately 15% are singletons.

The chain carries TRBV12-3 or TRBV12-4 and TRBJ2-1; 7 bases are a match to TRBD2. Sample: blood. The clonotype originates from a woman in her thirties with Graves' hyperthyroidism. In nucleotides, the CDR3 is TGTGCCAGCGGAGGAATAAAACCGCGGGAGAAGTCCTACAATGAGCAGTTCTTC. It is translated as CASGGIKPREKSYNEQFF.